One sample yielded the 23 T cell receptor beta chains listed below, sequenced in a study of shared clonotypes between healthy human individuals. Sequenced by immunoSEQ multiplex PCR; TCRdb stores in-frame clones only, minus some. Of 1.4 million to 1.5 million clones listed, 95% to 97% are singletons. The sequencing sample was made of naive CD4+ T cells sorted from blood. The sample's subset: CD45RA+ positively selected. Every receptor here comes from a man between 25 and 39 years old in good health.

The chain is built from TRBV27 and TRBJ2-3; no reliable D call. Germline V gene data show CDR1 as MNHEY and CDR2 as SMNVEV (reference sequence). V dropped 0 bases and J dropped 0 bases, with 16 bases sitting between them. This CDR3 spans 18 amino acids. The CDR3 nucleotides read TGTGCCAGCAGTTTATCGCATCCGGGCTTCTCTAGCACAGATACGCAGTATTTT. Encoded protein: CASSLSHPGFSSTDTQYF.

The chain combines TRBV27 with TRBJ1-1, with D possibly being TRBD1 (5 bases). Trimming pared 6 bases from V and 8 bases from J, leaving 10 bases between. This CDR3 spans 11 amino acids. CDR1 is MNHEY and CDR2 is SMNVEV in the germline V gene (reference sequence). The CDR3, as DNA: TGTGCCAGCAGCGGGGGGTCAGAAGCTTTCTTT. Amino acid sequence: CASSGGSEAFF.

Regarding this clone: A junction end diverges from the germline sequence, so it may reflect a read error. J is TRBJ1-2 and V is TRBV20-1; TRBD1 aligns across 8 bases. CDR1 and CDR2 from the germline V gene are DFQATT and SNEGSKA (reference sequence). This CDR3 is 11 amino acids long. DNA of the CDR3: TGCAGTGTTAGACAGGGGTATGGCTACACCTTC. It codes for CSVRQGYGYTF.

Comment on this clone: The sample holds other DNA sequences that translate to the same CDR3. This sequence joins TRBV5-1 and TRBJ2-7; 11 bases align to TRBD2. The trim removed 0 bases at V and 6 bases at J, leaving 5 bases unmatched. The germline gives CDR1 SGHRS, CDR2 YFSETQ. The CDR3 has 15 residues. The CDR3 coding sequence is TGCGCCAGCAGCTTGGGTCTAGCGGGAGGCTCCGAGCAGTACTTC. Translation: CASSLGLAGGSEQYF.

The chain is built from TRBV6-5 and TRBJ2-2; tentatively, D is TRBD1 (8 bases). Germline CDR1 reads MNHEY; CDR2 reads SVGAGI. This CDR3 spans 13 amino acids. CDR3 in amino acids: CTTGGGHTGELFF. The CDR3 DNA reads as TGTACCACAGGGGGAGGGCACACCGGGGAGCTGTTTTTT.

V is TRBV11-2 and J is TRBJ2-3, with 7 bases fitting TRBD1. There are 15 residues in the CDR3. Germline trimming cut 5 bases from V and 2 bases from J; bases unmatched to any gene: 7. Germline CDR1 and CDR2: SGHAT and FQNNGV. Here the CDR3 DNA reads TGTGCCAGCAGCGTGGGAGAGGGGGCCACAGATACGCAGTATTTT. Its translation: CASSVGEGATDTQYF. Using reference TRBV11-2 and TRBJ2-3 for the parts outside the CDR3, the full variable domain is EAGVAQSPRYKIIEKRQSVAFWCNPISGHATLYWYQQILGQGPKLLIQFQNNGVVDDSQLPKDRFSAERLKGVDSTLKIQPAKLEDSAVYLCASSVGEGATDTQYFGPGTRLTVL.

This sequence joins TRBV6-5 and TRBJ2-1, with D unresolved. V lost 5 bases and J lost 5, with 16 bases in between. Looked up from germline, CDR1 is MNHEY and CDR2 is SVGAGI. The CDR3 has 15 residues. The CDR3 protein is CASSLTPVLNNEQFF. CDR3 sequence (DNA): TGTGCCAGCAGTCTAACTCCGGTCTTAAACAATGAGCAGTTCTTC.

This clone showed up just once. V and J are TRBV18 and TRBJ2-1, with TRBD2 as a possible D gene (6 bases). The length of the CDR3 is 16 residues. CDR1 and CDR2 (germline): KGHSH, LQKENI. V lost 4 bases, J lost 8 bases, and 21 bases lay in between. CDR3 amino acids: CASSLISGGQGDEQFF. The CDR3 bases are TGTGCCAGCTCACTCATATCCGGGGGTCAAGGCGATGAGCAGTTCTTC.

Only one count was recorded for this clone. The CDR3: CASSSTGADTEAFF. CDR3 bases: TGTGCCAGCAGCTCAACCGGTGCCGACACTGAAGCTTTCTTT. The V and J genes are TRBV7-9 and TRBJ1-1; D gene ambiguous. Germline CDR1 is SEHNR and CDR2 is FQNEAQ (reference sequence). The CDR3 is 14 amino acids. V shed 4 bases and J shed 3 bases, with 12 bases lying between them.

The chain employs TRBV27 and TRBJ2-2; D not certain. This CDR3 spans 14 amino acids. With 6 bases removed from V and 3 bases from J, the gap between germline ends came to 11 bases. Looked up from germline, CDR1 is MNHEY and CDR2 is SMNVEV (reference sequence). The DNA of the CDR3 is TGTGCCAGCAGCTTACTCGAGGACACCGGGGAGCTGTTTTTT. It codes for CASSLLEDTGELFF.

For the CDR3, the DNA is TGCGCCAGCAGCCTAACAGTTGTAGATACGCAGTATTTT. Amino acids: CASSLTVVDTQYF. The V gene is TRBV4-1, the J gene TRBJ2-3; D call uncertain. CDR3 length: 13 amino acids. Germline values: CDR1 MGHRA, CDR2 YSYEKL. Trimming pared 4 bases from V and 5 bases from J, leaving 10 bases between.

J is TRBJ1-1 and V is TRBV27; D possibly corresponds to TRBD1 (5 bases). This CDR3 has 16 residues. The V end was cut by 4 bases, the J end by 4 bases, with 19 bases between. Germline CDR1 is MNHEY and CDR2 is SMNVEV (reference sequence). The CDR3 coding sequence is TGTGCCAGCAGTTACCGACTCGGGGGTCTCCGCACTGAAGCTTTCTTT. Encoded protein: CASSYRLGGLRTEAFF.

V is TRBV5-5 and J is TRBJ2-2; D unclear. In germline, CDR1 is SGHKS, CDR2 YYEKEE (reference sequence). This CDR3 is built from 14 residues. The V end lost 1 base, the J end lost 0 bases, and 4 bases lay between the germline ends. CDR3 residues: CASSLRSNTGELFF. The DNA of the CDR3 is TGTGCCAGCAGCTTGCGATCGAACACCGGGGAGCTGTTTTTT.

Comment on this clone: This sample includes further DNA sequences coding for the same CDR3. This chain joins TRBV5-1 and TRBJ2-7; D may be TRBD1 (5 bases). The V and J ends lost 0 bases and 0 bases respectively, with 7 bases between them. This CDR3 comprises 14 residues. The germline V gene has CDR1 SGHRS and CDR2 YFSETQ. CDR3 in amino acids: CASSLGGSSYEQYF. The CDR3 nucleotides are TGCGCCAGCAGCTTGGGGGGCAGCTCCTACGAGCAGTACTTC.

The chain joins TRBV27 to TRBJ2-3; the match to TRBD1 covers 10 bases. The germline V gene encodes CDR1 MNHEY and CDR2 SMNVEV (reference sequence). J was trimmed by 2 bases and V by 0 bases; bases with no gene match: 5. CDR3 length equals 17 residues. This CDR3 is CASSLSSGTGATDTQYF. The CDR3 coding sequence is TGTGCCAGCAGTTTATCCTCGGGGACAGGGGCCACAGATACGCAGTATTTT.

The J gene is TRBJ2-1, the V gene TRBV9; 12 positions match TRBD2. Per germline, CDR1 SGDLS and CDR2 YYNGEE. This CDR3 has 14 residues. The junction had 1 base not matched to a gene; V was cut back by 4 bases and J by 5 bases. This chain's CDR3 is CASSLAGGNNEQFF. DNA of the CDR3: TGTGCCAGCAGCCTAGCGGGAGGGAACAATGAGCAGTTCTTC.

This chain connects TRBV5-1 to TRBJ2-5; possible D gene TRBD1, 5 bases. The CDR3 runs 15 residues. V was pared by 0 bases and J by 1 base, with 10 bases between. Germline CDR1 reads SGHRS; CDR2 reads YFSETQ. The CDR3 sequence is CASSLGRQLQETQYF. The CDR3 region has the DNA TGCGCCAGCAGCTTGGGGAGACAGCTCCAAGAGACCCAGTACTTC. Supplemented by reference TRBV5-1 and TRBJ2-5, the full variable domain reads KAGVTQTPRYLIKTRGQQVTLSCSPISGHRSVSWYQQTPGQGLQFLFEYFSETQRNKGNFPGRFSGRQFSNSRSEMNVSTLELGDSALYLCASSLGRQLQETQYFGPGTRLLVL.

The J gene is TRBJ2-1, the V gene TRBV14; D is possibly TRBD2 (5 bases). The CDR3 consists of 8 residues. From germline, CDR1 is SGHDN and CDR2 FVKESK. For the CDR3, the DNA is TGTGTGCAAGAGGGGCAGTTCTTC. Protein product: CVQEGQFF.

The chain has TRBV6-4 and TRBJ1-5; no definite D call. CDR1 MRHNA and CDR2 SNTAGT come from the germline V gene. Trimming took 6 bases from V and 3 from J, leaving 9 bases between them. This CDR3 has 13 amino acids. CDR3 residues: CASSGGSNQPQHF. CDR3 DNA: TGTGCCAGCAGCGGTGGGTCCAATCAGCCCCAGCATTTT.

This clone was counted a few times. The CDR3 bases are TGTGCCAGCAGTTACGGGACAACTAATGAAAAACTGTTTTTT. Translating gives CASSYGTTNEKLFF. The chain couples TRBV25-1 to TRBJ1-4; D call uncertain. The CDR3 is 14 amino acids. The V gene lost 5 bases and the J gene lost 0 bases, with 7 bases spanning the gap. Germline V gives CDR1 MGHDK, CDR2 SYGVNS.

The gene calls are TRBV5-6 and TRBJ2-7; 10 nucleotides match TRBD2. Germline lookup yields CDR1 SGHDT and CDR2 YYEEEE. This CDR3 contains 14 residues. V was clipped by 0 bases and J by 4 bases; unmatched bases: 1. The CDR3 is CASSLGTSGYEQYF. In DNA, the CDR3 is TGTGCCAGCAGCTTGGGGACTAGCGGATACGAGCAGTACTTC. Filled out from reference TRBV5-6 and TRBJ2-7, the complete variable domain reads DAGVTQSPTHLIKTRGQQVTLRCSPKSGHDTVSWYQQALGQGPQFIFQYYEEEERQRGNFPDRFSGHQFPNYSSELNVNALLLGDSALYLCASSLGTSGYEQYFGPGTRLTVT.

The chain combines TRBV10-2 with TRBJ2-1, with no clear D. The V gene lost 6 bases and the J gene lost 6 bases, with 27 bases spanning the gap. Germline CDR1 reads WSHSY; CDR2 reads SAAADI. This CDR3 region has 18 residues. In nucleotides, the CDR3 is TGCGCCAGCAGCGTCGACCCTCTCTTAGATTCTAATAGCAATGAGCAGTTCTTC. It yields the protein CASSVDPLLDSNSNEQFF.

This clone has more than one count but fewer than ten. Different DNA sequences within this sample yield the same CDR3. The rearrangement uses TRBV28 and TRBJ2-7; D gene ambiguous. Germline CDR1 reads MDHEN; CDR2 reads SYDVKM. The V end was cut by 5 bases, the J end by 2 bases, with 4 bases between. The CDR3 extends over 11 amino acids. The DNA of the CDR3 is TGTGCCAGCAGTACTACCTACGAGCAGTACTTC. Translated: CASSTTYEQYF.